Following are 16 T cell receptor beta chains from one sample sequenced in a study of blood T cell repertoires in COVID-19. Generated by immunoSEQ multiplex PCR, the TCRdb table keeps only in-frame clones and is missing some. Of tens of thousands of clones listed, 65% to 85% are singletons. The sequencing sample was made of peripheral blood. These receptors came from a woman aged 55-69 years with acute or convalescent COVID-19.

The chain combines TRBV19 with TRBJ1-5; the match to TRBD1 covers 10 bases. J lost 6 bases, V lost 1 base, and 6 bases had no gene match. The length of the CDR3 is 16 residues. Per the germline V gene, CDR1 is LNHDA and CDR2 is SQIVND (reference sequence). Here the CDR3 DNA reads TGTGCCAGTAGTATAGGACAGGGGGCGAAGGGTCAGCCCCAGCATTTT. Its translation is CASSIGQGAKGQPQHF.

The chain employs TRBV19 and TRBJ2-2, with TRBD1 identical over 10 bases. The ends lost 5 bases at V and 1 base at J; junction bases unmatched: 1. The CDR3 spans 15 residues. The germline V gene encodes CDR1 LNHDA and CDR2 SQIVND (reference sequence). As DNA, the CDR3 is TGTGCCAGTAGTGGACAGGGGGGGAACACCGGGGAGCTGTTTTTT. Translated, it gives CASSGQGGNTGELFF.

This clone was found a few times. The chain couples TRBV5-1 to TRBJ2-3; 9 bases align to TRBD2. The trim removed 4 bases at V and 5 bases at J, leaving 5 bases unmatched. The length of the CDR3 is 14 residues. Per germline, CDR1 SGHRS and CDR2 YFSETQ. The CDR3 loop reads CASSPLAGRDTQYF. The CDR3 nucleotides are TGCGCCAGCAGCCCACTAGCGGGTAGAGATACGCAGTATTTT.

The chain couples TRBV6-6 to TRBJ2-6; 7 bases map to TRBD2. The CDR3 has 15 amino acids. V shed 6 bases and J 4 bases; nucleotides not matched to a gene: 6. Germline loops: CDR1 MNHNY, CDR2 SVGAGI (reference sequence). In DNA form, the CDR3 reads TGTGCCAGCAGCCCCGGGGGGTACGGGGCCAACGTCCTGACTTTC. It specifies CASSPGGYGANVLTF.

The chain couples TRBV25-1 to TRBJ2-2; maybe TRBD2 (5 bases). V lost 7 bases and J 0 bases, leaving 12 bases between the germline ends. The germline V gene encodes CDR1 MGHDK and CDR2 SYGVNS. CDR3 length equals 15 residues. CDR3 nucleotide sequence: TGTGCCAGCAATCCCTGGGGAGCGAACACCGGGGAGCTGTTTTTT. This sequence encodes CASNPWGANTGELFF. Based on the CDR3 plus reference TRBV25-1 and TRBJ2-2, the full variable domain is EADIYQTPRYLVIGTGKKITLECSQTMGHDKMYWYQQDPGMELHLIHYSYGVNSTEKGDLSSESTVSRIRTEHFPLTLESARPSHTSQYLCASNPWGANTGELFFGEGSRLTVL.

This chain links TRBV7-6 with TRBJ2-7; a weak D match, TRBD1 (6 bases). From germline, CDR1 is SGHVS and CDR2 FNYEAQ. CDR3 size: 15 residues. The V end was cut by 5 bases, the J end by 6 bases, with 20 bases between. The DNA for the CDR3 is TGTGCCAGCAGCCTACTCGTGGGTCACAGGGCCGAGCAGTACTTC. Residues: CASSLLVGHRAEQYF.

The J gene is TRBJ2-7, the V gene TRBV10-1, with 8 bases lining up with TRBD1. Germline-derived CDR1 and CDR2 are WNHNN and SYGVQD (reference sequence). This CDR3 region has 14 residues. V lost 5 bases to trimming and J lost 3 bases; unmatched junction nucleotides: 6. CDR3 bases: TGCGCCAGCAGTCAGGGTACAGGGGGCTACGAGCAGTACTTC. Its protein is CASSQGTGGYEQYF.

DNA for the CDR3: TGTGTCAGAAGCCCTACAGGGGTAAACACCGGGGAGCTGTTTTTT. Its protein product is CVRSPTGVNTGELFF. The V and J genes are TRBV7-5 and TRBJ2-2; the D call TRBD1 from the table was never checked on the DNA. TRBV7-5 is a documented pseudogene. This CDR3 spans 15 amino acids.

The chain couples TRBV19 to TRBJ1-2, with TRBD1 matching 7 bases. CDR3 length equals 14 residues. Germline V lookup: CDR1 LNHDA, CDR2 SQIVND (reference sequence). V trimming: 4 bases; J trimming: 4 bases; junction bases outside the gene matches: 6. The CDR3 DNA follows: TGTGCCAGTAGTACCGGACAGGTCCCCTATGGCTACACCTTC. Translation gives CASSTGQVPYGYTF.

The J gene is TRBJ1-2, the V gene TRBV12-3 or TRBV12-4; a possible D gene is TRBD1 (5 bases). Trimming pared 3 bases from V and 3 bases from J, leaving 8 bases between. This CDR3 region has 13 residues. CDR3: CASSLGLYYGYTF. For the CDR3, the DNA is TGTGCCAGCAGTTTGGGGCTCTACTATGGCTACACCTTC.

The J gene is TRBJ2-5, the V gene TRBV7-9, with 8 bases matching TRBD2. With V trimmed by 5 bases and J by 6 bases, 11 bases remained unmatched. Germline CDR1 and CDR2: SEHNR and FQNEAQ (reference sequence). CDR3 size: 15 residues. CDR3 DNA sequence: TGTGCCAGCAGCCGGGAGGCGGGGGGCGAGAAGACCCAGTACTTC. Protein: CASSREAGGEKTQYF.

This clone was counted ten times or more. This sample includes further DNA sequences coding for the same CDR3. The V call is TRBV3-1 (or the pseudogene TRBV3-2), the J call TRBJ2-2; TRBD2 matches 10 bases. Germline trimming cut 6 bases from V and 3 bases from J; bases unmatched to any gene: 1. There are 14 residues in the CDR3. The V gene's germline CDR1 is LGHDT and CDR2 YNNKEL (reference sequence). The CDR3 loop reads CASRGLADTGELFF. The DNA of the CDR3 is TGTGCCAGCAGAGGACTAGCGGACACCGGGGAGCTGTTTTTT.

This clone was observed a single time. This chain joins TRBV6-6 and TRBJ2-7, with 8 nucleotides matching TRBD1. Germline CDR1 reads MNHNY; CDR2 reads SVGAGI (reference sequence). The CDR3 spans 15 residues. V lost 5 bases and J lost 2; bases outside the gene matches: 8. The CDR3 DNA reads TGTGCCAGCAGTAAGGGGGACAGGCCACCCTACGAGCAGTACTTC. Its translation is CASSKGDRPPYEQYF.

This chain uses TRBV30 with TRBJ2-3; weak D call: TRBD2 (5 bases). The length of the CDR3 is 13 residues. The germline CDR1 and CDR2 sequences are GTSNPN and SVGIG (reference sequence). V was cut by 5 bases and J by 5 bases, with 14 bases left in between. The CDR3 protein is CAWGTTRGDTQYF. CDR3 coding DNA: TGTGCCTGGGGAACCACCCGGGGAGATACGCAGTATTTT. Full variable domain (missing parts from reference TRBV30 and TRBJ2-3): SQTIHQWPATLVQPVGSPLSLECTVEGTSNPNLYWYRQAAGRGLQLLFYSVGIGQISSEVPQNLSASRPQDRQFILSSKKLLLSDSGFYLCAWGTTRGDTQYFGPGTRLTVL.

The chain carries TRBV7-8 and TRBJ1-1; TRBD1 agrees at 9 bases. The CDR3 extends over 15 amino acids. Germline assignment: CDR1 SGHVS and CDR2 FQNEAQ. Unmatched junction bases numbered 6, after V lost 3 bases and J lost 4 bases. CDR3 residues: CASSFFTGGVTEAFF. For the CDR3, the DNA is TGTGCCAGCAGCTTCTTTACAGGGGGCGTCACTGAAGCTTTCTTT.

This rearrangement joins TRBV6-6 to TRBJ1-2; the D is unclear. This CDR3 is built from 13 residues. CDR1 is MNHNY and CDR2 is SVGAGI in the germline V gene (reference sequence). Trimming took 5 bases from V and 4 from J, leaving 11 bases between them. CDR3 coding DNA: TGTGCCAGCAGTCCGCCAGGCGTCTATGGCTACACCTTC. Amino acids: CASSPPGVYGYTF.